This is a list of T cell receptor beta chains from one sample in a study of circulating tumor DNA in untreated peripheral T-cell lymphoma. Clones were read by immunoSEQ multiplex PCR, and TCRdb kept only the in-frame ones, dropping some. The data contain 5,500 to 8,000 clones, about 76% of them singletons. The sequencing input was tumor tissue. These TCRs come from a human donor with peripheral T-cell lymphoma. Each CDR3 is given with its conserved first and last residue. The D gene is left open where the match is weak. Size is omitted from some rows. Given values are once, few, many or a class for expanded clones.

j_call clone_size d_call v_call cdr3_nt cdr3_aa
TRBJ2-5 - - TRBV6-8 TGTGCCAGCAGTTACTCGTCGGGGGCGGGGGAGACCCAGTACTTC CASSYSSGAGETQYF
TRBJ2-7 - - TRBV29-1 TGCAGCGTTGAAGATCCGGATGCCAACTACGAGCAGTACTTC CSVEDPDANYEQYF
TRBJ2-7 - TRBD2 TRBV6-8 TGTGCCACAAGAAAGCGGGAGGATGGCGAGCAGTACTTC CATRKREDGEQYF
TRBJ1-2 - - TRBV28 TGTGCCAGCAGGGTTACGGGGACCTCTAACTATGGCTACACCTTC CASRVTGTSNYGYTF
TRBJ2-7 - - TRBV12-5 TGTGCCATCTTCGGGGACAACTCCTACGAGCAGTACTTC CAIFGDNSYEQYF
TRBJ1-3 - - TRBV12-5 TGTGCCAGCACCCCCCGCCCAGAAACTGGAAACACCATATATTTT CASTPRPETGNTIYF
TRBJ1-1 once - TRBV6-8 TGTGCCAGCAAGGGTGGCCTGATGAACACTGAAGCTTTCTTT CASKGGLMNTEAFF
TRBJ2-7 - - TRBV29-1 TGCAGCGTTGAAGCCAGGGGCTACGAGCAGTACTTC CSVEARGYEQYF
TRBJ2-1 - - TRBV19 TGTGCCAGTAAGTGGACAGACCTATACAATGAGCAGTTCTTC CASKWTDLYNEQFF
TRBJ1-3 - - TRBV28 TGTGCCAGCAGTTTACGCCATAACAGGGCTCTGGCTGAAATCATATATTTT CASSLRHNRALAEIIYF
TRBJ2-7 - TRBD1 TRBV15 TGTGCCACCAGCAGGGAAAGGACAGGGGGTCGTAGCTACGAGCAGTACTTC CATSRERTGGRSYEQYF
TRBJ2-7 - TRBD2 TRBV19 TGTGCCAGTAGTATCCGACTAGCGGGAGGGTACGAGCAGTACTTC CASSIRLAGGYEQYF
TRBJ1-3 - TRBD1 TRBV11-3 TGTGCCAGCAGCTCCGACCGAAACAGGGGGATGAGCGGAAACACCATATATTTT CASSSDRNRGMSGNTIYF
TRBJ2-2 - TRBD1 TRBV11-3 TGTGCCAGCAGCTTACGGACAGGCCTCACCGGGGAGCTGTTTTTT CASSLRTGLTGELFF
TRBJ2-3 - - TRBV28 TGTGCCAGCAGTTTAAGGACTCCTAGCACAGATACGCAGTATTTT CASSLRTPSTDTQYF
TRBJ2-5 once - TRBV29-1 TGCAGCGTGAACAGGGCTGCGGAGACCCAGTACTTC CSVNRAAETQYF
TRBJ2-2 - TRBD2 TRBV11-3 TGTGCCAGCAGCGCCCTTATCGGGGGGGCCGGGGAGCTGTTTTTT CASSALIGGAGELFF
TRBJ2-4 medium-sized - TRBV15 TGTGCCACCAGCAGAGATTATGAAGGGCAGCAGGGGTACTTC CATSRDYEGQQGYF
TRBJ2-5 - TRBD2 TRBV6-8 TGTGCCAGCAGTTACTCGAGCGGGAGTTGGGAGACCCAGTACTTC CASSYSSGSWETQYF
TRBJ2-7 - TRBD2 TRBV19 TGTGCCAGTAGTGCCAAACTAGCGGGAGCGGGTAACGAGCAGTACTTC CASSAKLAGAGNEQYF
TRBJ2-3 - - TRBV6-1 TGTGCCAGCAGTGAAGATTCTAGCAAAGATACGCAGTATTTT CASSEDSSKDTQYF
TRBJ2-2 - - TRBV19 TGTGCCAGTAGTTCGGGGTCTGTTCGTTATGCTGGTTACGGGAAAGGCGGGGAGCTGTTTTTT CASSSGSVRYAGYGKGGELFF
TRBJ2-5 - TRBD1 TRBV6-8 TGTGCCAGCAGTTTCCTCAACAGGGGAGTAAAGACCCAGTACTTC CASSFLNRGVKTQYF
TRBJ2-5 - - TRBV19 TGTGCCAGTAGTATAGGGGGAGAGACCCAGTACTTC CASSIGGETQYF
TRBJ2-7 - TRBD1 TRBV11-3 TGTGCCAGCAGCGTCGAACCGGGACAGATCCCCAACGAGCAGTACTTC CASSVEPGQIPNEQYF
TRBJ1-5 - - TRBV30 TGTGCCTGGAGCCAGGGGTCATATCAGCCCCAGCATTTT CAWSQGSYQPQHF
TRBJ2-7 once TRBD1 TRBV6-8 TGTGCCAGCAGTTACTCGGGACAGGGGGACTACGAGCAGTACTTC CASSYSGQGDYEQYF
TRBJ1-3 - - TRBV9 TGTGCCAGCAGCGTAGAAGCGGGAAACACCATATATTTT CASSVEAGNTIYF
TRBJ2-2 - - TRBV4-1 TGCGCCAGCAGCCTTCGACTAGTAACCGGGGAGCTGTTTTTT CASSLRLVTGELFF
TRBJ2-3 - - TRBV19 TGTGCCAGTAGTATTAGACTAGGGGGAACTACAGATACGCAGTATTTT CASSIRLGGTTDTQYF
TRBJ1-1 - - TRBV12-5 TGTGCTAGTGGTTTGGCTACGGGCACTGAAGCTTTCTTT CASGLATGTEAFF
TRBJ1-5 - TRBD1 TRBV19 TGTGCCAGTAGTACACGTGGGGACAGCCATAGCAATCAGCCCCAGCATTTT CASSTRGDSHSNQPQHF
TRBJ2-2 once TRBD2 TRBV7-1 TGTGCCAGCAGCACCAAACTAGCGGGAGAGGCCGTATTGACCGGGGAGCTGTTTTTT CASSTKLAGEAVLTGELFF
TRBJ2-2 - - TRBV28 TGTGCCAGCAGTCTACGACACCCAATCGGCACCGGGGAGCTGTTTTTT CASSLRHPIGTGELFF
TRBJ1-1 - - TRBV6-8 TGTGCCAGCAGTGCTGGGGGGGAAACCTGGGGAGCTTTCTTT CASSAGGETWGAFF
TRBJ2-1 - - TRBV7-6 TGTGCCAGCAGCTTTTCCCGTGCGGGAAGCTCCTACAATGAGCAGTTCTTC CASSFSRAGSSYNEQFF
TRBJ2-7 - - TRBV19 TGTGCCAGTAGTGCCCCGGGTCGGAGCGGAAGCTCCTACGAGCAGTACTTC CASSAPGRSGSSYEQYF
TRBJ2-1 - TRBD1 TRBV11-3 TGTGCCAGCAGCCCAGAACAGGGGATAAGCTCCTACAATGAGCAGTTCTTC CASSPEQGISSYNEQFF
TRBJ2-6 - - TRBV1 TGCGCCAGCAGCCAAGATATCCCAGGCCGGAACTCTGGGGCCAACGTCCTGACTTTC CASSQDIPGRNSGANVLTF
TRBJ2-7 - TRBD2 TRBV11-3 TGTGCCAGCAGCCCCGGACTAGCGGGAGTGGTCGAGCAGTACTTC CASSPGLAGVVEQYF
TRBJ2-7 - - TRBV12-5 TGTGCTAGTGGTTTGGTGGTACATCAAGGGAACTACGAGCAGTACTTC CASGLVVHQGNYEQYF
TRBJ2-5 - - TRBV18 TGTGCCAGCTCATCCTTGACCCTGAGTGGATTGGGAGAGACCCAGTACTTC CASSSLTLSGLGETQYF
TRBJ1-5 - - TRBV19 TGTGCCAGTAGTTTAAGACAGGATTATAGCAATCAGCCCCAGCATTTT CASSLRQDYSNQPQHF
TRBJ1-1 few - TRBV18 TGTGCCAGCTCACCACGGACGGCAATGAACACTGAAGCTTTCTTT CASSPRTAMNTEAFF
TRBJ2-1 few - TRBV18 TGTGCCAGCTCCCCAGGTCCCGGGTCCAGCGATGAGCAGTTCTTC CASSPGPGSSDEQFF
TRBJ2-3 - - TRBV5-1 TGCGCCAGCAGCCCGGTTGAGTCTAGCACAGATACGCAGTATTTT CASSPVESSTDTQYF
TRBJ1-4 - - TRBV28 TGTGCCAGCAGCGATCGGACAGCTCCGTATCGTGAAAAACTGTTTTTT CASSDRTAPYREKLFF
TRBJ2-1 - TRBD2 TRBV30 TGTGCCTGGAAGGCGGGAGAGGGCAATGAGCAGTTCTTC CAWKAGEGNEQFF
TRBJ2-7 - TRBD1 TRBV28 TGTGCCAGCAGCGGGACAGGGGGGCCCTACGAGCAGTACTTC CASSGTGGPYEQYF
TRBJ1-1 medium-sized - TRBV30 TGTGCCTGGACAGGGTATCGGACTGAAGCTTTCTTT CAWTGYRTEAFF
TRBJ1-5 - - TRBV4-1 TGCGCCAGCAGCCAAGACGGTGCAGGGATTCAGCCCCAGCATTTT CASSQDGAGIQPQHF
TRBJ1-5 - TRBD1 TRBV10-3 TGTGCCATCAGTGAGATAGATCTTGGGGGACAGGGATTCCAGCCCCAGCATTTT CAISEIDLGGQGFQPQHF
TRBJ1-1 - - TRBV19 TGTGCCAGTAGCCTAGGGGGGGAGACTGAAGCTTTCTTT CASSLGGETEAFF
TRBJ2-3 - TRBD1 TRBV29-1 TGCAGCGTAGCGGGACAGGGCATAGGAACAGATACGCAGTATTTT CSVAGQGIGTDTQYF
TRBJ2-3 - TRBD1 TRBV6-8 TGTGCCAGCAGTGACCACACAGGGGTTGGACTGAGAGATACGCAGTATTTT CASSDHTGVGLRDTQYF
TRBJ1-1 once - TRBV6-8 TGTGCCAGCAGTTGGGCCGGAACCGAAGCTTTCTTT CASSWAGTEAFF
TRBJ2-7 - - TRBV11-3 TGTGCCAGCAGCTTGGGGGTTCGGACCACCTACGAGCAGTACTTC CASSLGVRTTYEQYF